The rows below give T cell receptor beta chains drawn from one sample of a study of monozygotic twins with inflammatory bowel disease. TCRdb re-called the 5' RACE reads and gives one entry per CDR3 protein, without DNA. The sample's table shows approximately 100,000 distinct CDR3 sequences. Sequenced sample: blood. The receptors derive from a human donor with ulcerative colitis or Crohn's disease, or a healthy co-twin of an affected twin (not recorded which). CDR3s include the opening cysteine and the closing phenylalanine or tryptophan.

v_call	j_call	cdr3_aa
TRBV18	TRBJ2-6	CASSPLQGARRGANVLTF
TRBV18	TRBJ2-7	CASSLASGGGSSYEQYF
TRBV7-2	TRBJ2-7	CASSLANREYEQYF
TRBV20-1	TRBJ2-7	CSAPGVSGFSYEQYF
TRBV20-1	TRBJ2-3	CSASSWGGGTDTQYF
TRBV20-1	TRBJ2-7	CSARGFRVYEQYF
TRBV15	TRBJ2-7	CATSRVLINSGEQYF
TRBV6-5	TRBJ2-7	CASSYSGGETYEQYF
TRBV24-1	TRBJ2-2	CATSDVSSVDTGELFF
TRBV7-2	TRBJ1-3	CASSPSGGNSGNTIYF
TRBV12-3/TRBV12-4	TRBJ1-1	CASTPTGNTEAFF
TRBV5-1	TRBJ2-3	CASGTGSSTDTQYF
TRBV29-1	TRBJ2-1	CSASGHYNEQFF
TRBV28	TRBJ2-5	CASSLPGGLETQYF
TRBV6-1	TRBJ2-3	CASTHGAGGGISDTQYF
TRBV5-1	TRBJ2-1	CASSFADGNNEQFF
TRBV20-1	TRBJ1-1	CSARDKEVGAEAFF
TRBV12-3/TRBV12-4	TRBJ2-5	CASTSIAGTEGFRETQYF
TRBV10-2	TRBJ2-5	CASNSIGIGGETQYF
TRBV20-1	TRBJ2-2	CSAMGPSGTGELFF
TRBV20-1	TRBJ1-5	CSAKGPGQPQHF
TRBV24-1	TRBJ2-3	CATSDPSPYGDTQYF
TRBV18	TRBJ1-2	CASSYGAGQGTLYGYTF